This passage covers 28 T cell receptor beta chains from one sample sequenced in a study of OX40 agonist ivuxolimab in advanced cancers. Here immunoSEQ multiplex PCR was the method, and the copy in TCRdb shows in-frame clones only, minus some. The table includes about 41,000 clones, just under 85% detected once. This specimen consisted of CD4+ or CD8+ T cells sorted from blood, obtained in a trial of the OX40 agonist ivuxolimab. These receptors originate from an adult with an advanced solid tumor such as melanoma, head and neck, liver or kidney cancer.

The count of this clone is one. The chain employs TRBV15 and TRBJ1-2; no clear D gene. Germline CDR1 reads LNHNV; CDR2 reads YYDKDF (reference sequence). CDR3 length: 15 residues. The ends were cut back, 4 bases at V and 8 bases at J, with 20 bases in the middle. In DNA, the CDR3 is TGTGCCACCAGCATAGAGGCCCTCTCCCGGCGGGGCTACACCTTC. This translates into CATSIEALSRRGYTF.

The chain is built from TRBV27 and TRBJ2-7; 7 bases are a match to TRBD1. Losses at the gene ends were 0 bases for V and 4 bases for J; bases not matched to a gene: 6. The CDR3 has 15 residues. Germline CDR1 reads MNHEY; CDR2 reads SMNVEV (reference sequence). The CDR3 loop reads CASSLSGRQGYEQYF. CDR3 DNA sequence: TGTGCCAGCAGTTTATCGGGCAGACAGGGATACGAGCAGTACTTC.

V gene TRBV11-2 combines with J gene TRBJ2-2; TRBD2 matches 9 bases. Germline V lookup: CDR1 SGHAT, CDR2 FQNNGV. The CDR3 is made up of 18 amino acids. Unmatched junction bases numbered 8, after V lost 3 bases and J lost 0 bases. Written as DNA, the CDR3 is TGTGCCAGCAGCTTTGTGCCAGCGGGGGGTGCGAACACCGGGGAGCTGTTTTTT. It yields the protein CASSFVPAGGANTGELFF.

CDR3 residues: CASSLAWLAGYAGEETQYF. CDR3 bases: TGCGCCAGCAGCTTGGCTTGGCTAGCGGGATACGCTGGGGAAGAGACCCAGTACTTC. V usage is TRBV5-1 and J usage is TRBJ2-5; 9 bases map to TRBD2. The CDR3 runs 19 residues. Germline-derived CDR1 and CDR2 are SGHRS and YFSETQ. V lost 0 bases, J lost 3 bases, and 15 bases stayed unmatched.

V is TRBV4-1 and J is TRBJ1-1; tentatively, D is TRBD1 (6 bases). This CDR3 has 17 residues. Per the germline V gene, CDR1 is MGHRA and CDR2 is YSYEKL. V lost 3 bases, J lost 1 base, and 18 bases lay in between. Written as DNA, the CDR3 is TGCGCCAGCAGCCACGAAAATAGGGGGTGGGGGAACACTGAAGCTTTCTTT. Protein: CASSHENRGWGNTEAFF.

This chain uses TRBV5-1 with TRBJ1-5, with TRBD1 identical over 9 bases. The V segment lost 4 bases and the J segment 3 bases; nucleotides outside the gene matches: 5. The germline CDR1 and CDR2 sequences are SGHRS and YFSETQ. CDR3 length: 15 amino acids. CDR3 amino acids: CASSTTGGANQPQHF. The DNA of the CDR3 is TGCGCCAGCAGCACCACAGGGGGCGCCAATCAGCCCCAGCATTTT.

The V call is TRBV11-3, the J call TRBJ2-3; a possible D gene is TRBD2 (6 bases). The V end lost 5 bases, the J end lost 4 bases, and 10 bases lay between the germline ends. CDR1 is SGHNT, CDR2 YENEEA, per germline. The CDR3 has 13 residues. CDR3 coding DNA: TGTGCCAGCAGCCTCCCGGGGGCAGATACGCAGTATTTT. It is translated as CASSLPGADTQYF.

The gene calls are TRBV29-1 and TRBJ2-5; D gene ambiguous. The CDR3 spans 14 residues. The germline CDR1 and CDR2 sequences are SQVTM and ANQGSEA. V lost 0 bases, J lost 5 bases, and 13 bases lay in between. CDR3 nucleotides: TGCAGCGTTGAAGATCGTGTCACACGGGAGACCCAGTACTTC. Protein: CSVEDRVTRETQYF. The entire variable domain, with the rest obtained from reference TRBV29-1 and TRBJ2-5, is as follows: SAVISQKPSRDICQRGTSLTIQCQVDSQVTMMFWYRQQPGQSLTLIATANQGSEATYESGFVIDKFPISRPNLTFSTLTVSNMSPEDSSIYLCSVEDRVTRETQYFGPGTRLLVL.

This clone was counted a few times. V gene TRBV2 combines with J gene TRBJ2-7, with D unresolved. The V gene's germline CDR1 is SNHLY and CDR2 FYNNEI. The CDR3 extends over 11 amino acids. Trimming shortened V by 6 bases and J by 5 bases, and 8 bases separated the two germline ends. Here the CDR3 reads CASRYMNEQYF. CDR3 DNA: TGTGCCAGCAGGTACATGAACGAGCAGTACTTC.

This clone has just a few counts. This chain links TRBV2 with TRBJ1-3; D not resolved. Trimming cost V 6 bases and J 0 bases, with 9 bases left between them. CDR1 SNHLY and CDR2 FYNNEI come from the germline V gene. The CDR3 loop spans 14 amino acids. This CDR3 reads CASRDTFSGNTIYF. As DNA, the CDR3 is TGTGCCAGCAGAGACACTTTCTCTGGAAACACCATATATTTT. Full variable domain (remainder filled in from reference TRBV2 and TRBJ1-3): EPEVTQTPSHQVTQMGQEVILRCVPISNHLYFYWYRQILGQKVEFLVSFYNNEISEKSEIFDDQFSVERPDGSNFTLKIRSTKLEDSAMYFCASRDTFSGNTIYFGEGSWLTVV.

This clone was seen more than once but under ten times. The V and J genes are TRBV6-6 and TRBJ1-4; unclear D gene. The CDR3 spans 12 residues. The germline CDR1 and CDR2 sequences are MNHNY and SVGAGI (reference sequence). The ends were cut back, 8 bases at V and 4 bases at J, with 8 bases in the middle. CDR3 sequence: CASADRNEKLFF. The CDR3 DNA follows: TGTGCCAGCGCCGATCGTAATGAAAAACTGTTTTTT.

This clone has more than one count but fewer than ten. The V and J genes are TRBV30 and TRBJ2-5; no reliable D call. V lost 1 base, J lost 5 bases, and 8 bases lay in between. The CDR3 consists of 12 residues. Germline V CDR1 and CDR2: GTSNPN, SVGIG (reference sequence). The CDR3: CAWSGLGETQYF. CDR3 nucleotide sequence: TGTGCCTGGAGTGGCCTCGGGGAGACCCAGTACTTC.

The rearrangement joins TRBV28 to TRBJ2-3; 11 bases fit TRBD2. This CDR3 is built from 18 residues. Germline CDR1 and CDR2: MDHEN and SYDVKM. With 5 bases clipped from V and 6 bases from J, the junction kept 16 bases outside the gene matches. CDR3 loop: CASSTRQSSGGPGDTQYF. The CDR3 region has the DNA TGTGCCAGCAGTACACGACAGTCTAGCGGGGGGCCAGGCGATACGCAGTATTTT.

This chain joins TRBV18 and TRBJ2-1; D unclear. The V gene lost 0 bases and the J gene lost 6 bases, with 6 bases spanning the gap. The CDR3 extends over 13 amino acids. Germline V gene data show CDR1 as KGHSH and CDR2 as LQKENI. The CDR3 coding sequence is TGTGCCAGCTCACCACCGACCCTCAATGAGCAGTTCTTC. It translates to CASSPPTLNEQFF.

The chain recombines TRBV29-1 with TRBJ1-1, with D perhaps matching TRBD1 (5 bases). Germline CDR1 SQVTM, CDR2 ANQGSEA. CDR3 length: 14 residues. V was cut by 6 bases and J by 0 bases, with 14 bases left in between. The CDR3 DNA reads as TGCAGCGTCCAGGAGGACAACCTGAACACTGAAGCTTTCTTT. Encoded protein: CSVQEDNLNTEAFF.

This chain uses TRBV27 with TRBJ2-3, with 8 bases that match TRBD2. The CDR3 totals 17 residues. The germline CDR1 and CDR2 sequences are MNHEY and SMNVEV (reference sequence). The junction had 10 bases not matched to a gene; V was cut back by 5 bases and J by 0 bases. CDR3 in amino acids: CASSRVTGTRSTDTQYF. The CDR3 bases are TGTGCCAGCAGTCGGGTCACTGGGACTAGAAGCACAGATACGCAGTATTTT.

The rearrangement links TRBV2 to TRBJ1-2; D is unclear. The V gene lost 2 bases and the J gene lost 6 bases, with 13 bases spanning the gap. CDR1 and CDR2 from the germline V gene are SNHLY and FYNNEI. The CDR3 extends over 14 amino acids. This chain's CDR3 is CASSESGRSNGYTF. CDR3 nucleotide sequence: TGTGCCAGCAGTGAATCGGGCAGATCAAATGGCTACACCTTC.

This chain joins TRBV15 and TRBJ1-4, with 7 bases fitting TRBD1. The CDR3 sequence is 14 residues long. Per the germline V gene, CDR1 is LNHNV and CDR2 is YYDKDF (reference sequence). Unmatched junction bases numbered 10, after V lost 2 bases and J lost 13 bases. CDR3 sequence reads: CATSRRTGDRVLFF. CDR3 DNA sequence: TGTGCCACCAGCAGAAGGACAGGCGACCGAGTACTGTTTTTT.

V gene TRBV28 combines with J gene TRBJ1-1; TRBD1 is a possible D gene (5 bases). CDR1 is MDHEN, CDR2 SYDVKM, per germline. This CDR3 has 15 amino acids. Trimming cost V 5 bases and J 3 bases, with 16 bases left between them. CDR3 region: CASSAPGGSDTEAFF. The CDR3, as DNA: TGTGCCAGCAGTGCCCCGGGGGGGTCGGACACTGAAGCTTTCTTT.

This clone was counted a few times. The rearrangement links TRBV5-6 to TRBJ2-1, with 9 bases aligning to TRBD2. CDR3 length: 16 residues. CDR1 and CDR2 (germline): SGHDT, YYEEEE. J was trimmed by 5 bases and V by 3 bases; bases with no gene match: 9. This chain's CDR3 is CASSSLTSGGHNEQFF. The CDR3 coding sequence is TGTGCCAGCAGCTCGCTGACTAGCGGAGGCCACAATGAGCAGTTCTTC.

In this sample, this clone turned up many times. The chain recombines TRBV5-8 with TRBJ1-1; tentatively, D is TRBD1 (6 bases). This CDR3 has 14 residues. CDR1 and CDR2 from the germline V gene are SGHTS and YDEGEE. V dropped 1 base and J dropped 4 bases, with 11 bases sitting between them. For the CDR3, the DNA is TGTGCCAGCAGCTTGAAGGGGGTAAGCACTGAAGCTTTCTTT. It translates to CASSLKGVSTEAFF.

The chain is built from TRBV6-5 and TRBJ2-2; D possibly corresponds to TRBD2 (6 bases). V was clipped by 2 bases and J by 3 bases, with 10 bases between them. The CDR3 consists of 15 residues. Per germline, CDR1 MNHEY and CDR2 SVGAGI. The chain's CDR3 is CASSYTLADTGELFF. The CDR3 DNA reads as TGTGCCAGCAGTTACACATTAGCGGACACCGGGGAGCTGTTTTTT.

The chain carries TRBV9 and TRBJ1-1; D not certain. Trimming removed 2 bases from V and 2 bases from J, with 7 bases in between. The CDR3 covers 13 residues. In germline, CDR1 is SGDLS, CDR2 YYNGEE. This chain's CDR3 is CASSVHENTEAFF. CDR3 sequence (DNA): TGTGCCAGCAGCGTCCATGAAAACACTGAAGCTTTCTTT.

This clone was counted only a few times. The chain links TRBV2 to TRBJ2-7, with a weak D call TRBD2 (6 bases). The CDR3 extends over 11 amino acids. With 8 bases removed from V and 6 bases from J, the gap between germline ends came to 11 bases. CDR1 is SNHLY and CDR2 is FYNNEI in the germline V gene. The DNA of the CDR3 is TGTGCCAGCGGGTGGGGAGGCGAGCAGTACTTC. Translation gives CASGWGGEQYF.

This chain links TRBV25-1 with TRBJ1-2; TRBD1 matches 7 bases. CDR3 length: 17 amino acids. CDR1 is MGHDK, CDR2 SYGVNS, per germline. V shed 1 base and J 4 bases; nucleotides not matched to a gene: 12. This CDR3 is CASSESGAGQTRYGYTF. The CDR3 DNA reads TGTGCCAGCAGTGAATCGGGAGCGGGACAGACTCGCTATGGCTACACCTTC.

The chain carries TRBV15 and TRBJ2-5, with D tentatively TRBD1 or TRBD2 (5 bases each). Germline V gives CDR1 LNHNV, CDR2 YYDKDF (reference sequence). The CDR3 contains 19 residues. V was pared by 0 bases and J by 2 bases, with 22 bases between. The CDR3 region is CATSRDEYLVGVGQETQYF. The CDR3 DNA follows: TGTGCCACCAGCAGAGATGAGTATCTGGTGGGGGTAGGGCAAGAGACCCAGTACTTC.

The chain links TRBV10-1 to TRBJ2-5; D unclear. The ends were cut back, 2 bases at V and 2 bases at J, with 6 bases in the middle. The CDR3 runs to 13 residues. CDR1 and CDR2 from the germline V gene are WNHNN and SYGVQD (reference sequence). For the CDR3, the DNA is TGCGCCAGCAGTGAGAGAGTTCAAGAGACCCAGTACTTC. As protein: CASSERVQETQYF.

This chain joins TRBV11-3 and TRBJ2-3, with TRBD2 identical over 14 bases. The CDR3 has 18 residues. CDR1 is SGHNT and CDR2 is YENEEA in the germline V gene. V lost 0 bases to trimming and J lost 4 bases; unmatched junction nucleotides: 6. The CDR3 loop is CASSLEGTSGSVADTQYF. CDR3 in DNA: TGTGCCAGCAGCTTAGAAGGGACTAGCGGGAGTGTTGCAGATACGCAGTATTTT.